What follows describes a single T cell receptor beta chain. This clonotype occurred many times. There is no known antigen for this receptor. Nothing much larger sits one base from this clone, and base qualities are not available. This specimen comes from a study of response to subunit inactivated influenza vaccine listed by TCRdb under 2018. Regarding the complete study: Deep quantitative profiling of the T cell receptor repertoire was used in the study to follow responses to a trivalent subunit inactivated influenza vaccine. Broad study findings and their caveats: According to the authors, only a limited number of new T cells may be recruited by each seasonal influenza vaccination.

Trimming at the junction amounts to 5 bases on V and 9 bases on J, and the germline ends lie 17 bases apart. CDR1 and CDR2 are read off the germline V gene as KGHSH and LQKENI. The CDR3, cysteine through phenylalanine, is 15 amino acids long. The kept DNA is CDR3 alone, 45 bases in frame from the first base. Receptor amplification or capture employed RT-PCR. The instrument was an Illumina HiSeq 2500. TCRdb trimmed public reads at Q25 via fastp, called clones via MiXCR and kept in-frame beta chains. Each entry merges the rows of one CDR3 protein and shows their most common DNA and genes. For this sample there are a few hundred thousand distinct CDR3 sequences; around a fifth appear just once. 10% to 13% of the sample belongs to the ten largest clones.

The specimen was PBMCs from blood, collected approximately 22 months after vaccination. The source of this sequence is a man aged 50 to 75 who received an inactivated influenza vaccine. Donor details come from another sample of the same person, matched by shared clones. Recombination connected TRBV18 to TRBJ1-6; TRBD1 is possibly the D segment (5 matching bases). The CDR3 has the sequence CASSSTPPGGSPLHF. The nucleotides are TGTGCCAGCTCATCCACACCGCCCGGGGGTTCACCCCTCCACTTT.